The source of this T cell receptor beta chain is a study of a mutant IDH1 vaccine in newly diagnosed glioma. Study-wide background: Eight vaccinations reached patients in weeks 1, 3, 5, 7, 11, 15, 19 and 23. Once 4-6 weeks had passed after radiotherapy alone, vaccination started, or it started with temozolomide cycles.

The sample's time point: week 11, during vaccination. One vaccine dose held 300 ug of mutant IDH1 20-mer peptide and came with topical imiquimod. Data came from immunoSEQ multiplex PCR; TCRdb stores just in-frame clones and leaves some out. Among roughly 70,000 clones listed, 84% were seen once. The CDR3 extends over 13 amino acids. V was pared by 1 base and J by 11 bases, with 14 bases between. CDR1 and CDR2 from the germline V gene are MDHEN and SYDVKM. For this clone: What it binds is unknown.

The material was PBMCs, obtained from a glioma patient whose treatment included an IDH1 peptide vaccine. The sequence derives from a woman between 45 and 60 years old with glioma. The chain employs TRBV28 and TRBJ1-1; D is unresolved. The CDR3 nucleotides are TGTGCCAGCAGTTTATTGGTCCATAAAGACGCTTTCTTT. Its translation is CASSLLVHKDAFF.